This TCR beta chain was captured by sequencing in a study of TIL therapy for anti-PD-1-resistant metastatic lung cancer. Across the study: Most patients had lung adenocarcinoma; a few tumors were EGFR-mutant, two ALK-rearranged; half smoked currently or formerly.

Documented time point: pre-treatment sample, taken before nivolumab and TIL therapy. Enrollment ran from October 2017 to early 2020. The CDR3 spans 16 residues. Germline assignment: CDR1 WNHNN and CDR2 SYGVQD (reference sequence). Trimming took 2 bases from V and 1 from J, leaving 13 bases between them. This was the immunoSEQ v3 assay. TCRdb's table, derived via immunoSEQ multiplex PCR, lists solely in-frame clones and lacks some. Of 50,000 to 70,000 clones in the sample, roughly 66% were seen once. This rearrangement joins TRBV10-1 to TRBJ2-3, with D perhaps matching TRBD2 (7 bases). The clonotype was recovered from a person between 25 and 79 years old with non-small cell lung cancer. Here the sequenced sample was blood, taken at baseline. The CDR3 DNA follows: TGCGCCAGCAGTGAGGGGGGGGCAGGGGGCACAGATACGCAGTATTTT. Protein sequence: CASSEGGAGGTDTQYF.